A single sample is the source of the 24 T cell receptor beta chains below, sequenced in a study of CD8 T cells in ankylosing spondylitis (dated by TCRdb to about 2017). Here is what the overall study found, with its caveats: Blood from ankylosing spondylitis patients appeared to be characterized by a TCR beta motif composed of about eight highly homologous amino acid variants.

Receptor libraries were prepared by 5' RACE. This sample was sequenced with an Illumina HiSeq 2500. TCRdb handled the public reads itself, with Q25 trimming in fastp and clone calling in MiXCR, and kept productive beta chains. One record per CDR3 amino acid sequence lists the most common genes and DNA. The sample has 200,000 to 250,000 distinct CDR3 sequences on record, approximately 7.3% of them singletons. 13% to 15% of the sample comes from the top ten. Their antigens remain unidentified. Sequences were obtained from blood, either unsorted or a sorted T cell fraction (not recorded which). All receptors come from a male donor with ankylosing spondylitis.

This clonotype was found many times. The chain couples TRBV29-1 to TRBJ1-1; possibly TRBD1 for D (6 bases). Looked up from germline, CDR1 is SQVTM and CDR2 is ANQGSEA. Trimming took off 5 bases at V and 11 bases at J, with 15 bases between the two ends. This CDR3 comprises 11 residues. This CDR3 reads CSVMEGVNAFF. DNA for the CDR3: TGCAGCGTTATGGAGGGGGTGAACGCTTTCTTT. Complete variable domain (other parts from reference TRBV29-1 and TRBJ1-1): SAVISQKPSRDICQRGTSLTIQCQVDSQVTMMFWYRQQPGQSLTLIATANQGSEATYESGFVIDKFPISRPNLTFSTLTVSNMSPEDSSIYLCSVMEGVNAFFGQGTRLTVV.

This clonotype was observed at least ten times. The chain couples TRBV10-2 to TRBJ1-1, with 10 positions matching TRBD1. In germline, CDR1 is WSHSY, CDR2 SAAADI. The CDR3 runs to 13 residues. Trimming took 8 bases from V and 1 from J; bases not matched to a gene: 1. CDR3 residues: CASRDRGNTEAFF. The DNA for the CDR3 is TGCGCCAGCCGGGACAGGGGGAACACTGAAGCTTTCTTT.

Ten or more counts support this clonotype. V usage is TRBV7-9 and J usage is TRBJ2-2; D possibly uses TRBD1 or TRBD2 (5 bases each). Per the germline V gene, CDR1 is SEHNR and CDR2 is FQNEAQ (reference sequence). The V end lost 8 bases, the J end lost 2 bases, and 18 bases lay between the germline ends. This CDR3 contains 16 residues. Here the CDR3 reads CASGDRGPTNTGELFF. CDR3 nucleotides: TGTGCCAGCGGGGACCGTGGACCTACCAACACCGGGGAGCTGTTTTTT.

This clonotype showed up many times. This rearrangement joins TRBV7-2 to TRBJ2-1; 11 bases line up with TRBD2. This CDR3 contains 15 residues. J gave up 7 bases and V 4 bases, and 6 bases lay outside the gene matches. Germline V gives CDR1 SGHTA, CDR2 FQGNSA. CDR3 protein: CASSSSGRIRNEQFF. The DNA of the CDR3 is TGTGCCAGCAGCTCTAGCGGGAGGATTAGGAATGAGCAGTTCTTC.

Many counts were recorded for this clonotype. The chain employs TRBV24-1 and TRBJ1-2, with D possibly matching TRBD1 (5 bases). The CDR3 consists of 13 residues. V gave up 7 bases and J gave up 0 bases, with 8 bases separating them. The germline gives CDR1 KGHDR, CDR2 SFDVKD. The CDR3 nucleotides are TGTGCCACCAGCGGGGCAGCTAACTATGGCTACACCTTC. Protein sequence: CATSGAANYGYTF.

This clonotype was observed a few times. V gene TRBV11-2 combines with J gene TRBJ2-3; 10 bases are shared with TRBD1. Germline-derived CDR1 and CDR2 are SGHAT and FQNNGV. With 4 bases clipped from V and 3 bases from J, the junction kept 4 bases outside the gene matches. CDR3 size: 15 residues. The CDR3 here is CASSSGTGVTDTQYF. The CDR3 coding sequence is TGTGCCAGCAGCTCCGGGACAGGGGTTACAGATACGCAGTATTTT.

This clonotype has just a few counts. This rearrangement joins TRBV7-8 to TRBJ2-1; 14 bases align to TRBD2. This CDR3 has 15 residues. Germline trimming cut 5 bases from V and 5 bases from J; bases unmatched to any gene: 2. Germline V gene data show CDR1 as SGHVS and CDR2 as FQNEAQ. DNA of the CDR3: TGTGCCAGCAGCCCGGGACTAGCGGGAGACAATGAGCAGTTCTTC. Amino acids: CASSPGLAGDNEQFF.

This clonotype was picked up a small number of times. CDR3 loop: CATSRGPGSTDTQYF. CDR3 DNA: TGTGCCACCAGCAGAGGCCCGGGAAGCACAGATACGCAGTATTTT. The J gene is TRBJ2-3, the V gene TRBV15, with a weak D call TRBD2 (5 bases). The CDR3 is 15 residues long. The germline V and J ends were trimmed by 1 base and 0 bases, with 8 bases remaining between them. Germline loops: CDR1 LNHNV, CDR2 YYDKDF (reference sequence).

This clonotype was observed many times. This rearrangement joins TRBV9 to TRBJ1-1; no reliable D call. Trimming stripped 3 bases from V and 5 bases from J, with 8 bases between. The germline V gene has CDR1 SGDLS and CDR2 YYNGEE. This CDR3 has 12 residues. The CDR3 DNA sequence: TGTGCCAGCAGCGACCGGGAAACTGAAGCTTTCTTT. The encoded protein is CASSDRETEAFF.

This clonotype was observed at least ten times. V and J are TRBV20-1 and TRBJ2-5; possible D gene TRBD2, 5 bases. CDR3 length: 15 residues. V was cut by 6 bases and J by 2 bases, with 19 bases left in between. CDR1 is DFQATT, CDR2 SNEGSKA, per germline (reference sequence). The DNA of the CDR3 is TGCAGTGCGGGTGGTTATTTCGGCGGGCAAGAGACCCAGTACTTC. Protein product: CSAGGYFGGQETQYF.

The rearrangement links TRBV6-1 to TRBJ2-1; 10 bases match TRBD2. The CDR3 is 17 residues long. Trimming removed 6 bases from V and 3 bases from J; junction bases left unmatched: 11. Germline V CDR1 and CDR2: MNHNS, SASEGT. CDR3 sequence reads: CASSSALAGGRYNEQFF. The CDR3 coding sequence is TGTGCCAGCAGCTCCGCCTTAGCGGGAGGTCGCTACAATGAGCAGTTCTTC.

The sample holds a few counts of this clonotype. The rearrangement joins TRBV6-1 to TRBJ1-6, with no clear D. V lost 5 bases to trimming and J lost 6 bases, with 20 bases between them. Germline CDR1 and CDR2: MNHNS and SASEGT. This CDR3 is built from 17 residues. The DNA of the CDR3 is TGTGCCAGCAGTCTAACTAGGAGGAGCGATTTTAATTCACCCCTCCACTTT. Translation: CASSLTRRSDFNSPLHF.

The table lists this clonotype with many counts. This chain links TRBV4-3 with TRBJ1-4; possible D gene TRBD1, 5 bases. The CDR3 totals 15 residues. CDR1 and CDR2 (germline): LGHNA, YSLEER. Trimming took 0 bases from V and 5 from J, leaving 10 bases between them. The CDR3 bases are TGCGCCAGCAGCCAAGATCATACAGGCAATGAAAAACTGTTTTTT. Its translation: CASSQDHTGNEKLFF.

This clonotype was seen at least ten times. This chain joins TRBV7-9 and TRBJ2-5, with 7 bases that match TRBD1. Germline CDR1 reads SEHNR; CDR2 reads FQNEAQ (reference sequence). This CDR3 comprises 13 residues. Trimming took 8 bases from V and 3 from J; bases not matched to a gene: 6. The CDR3 nucleotides read TGTGCCAGCGCGGCCGGGACAGAAGAGACCCAGTACTTC. Its translation: CASAAGTEETQYF. The full variable domain, its missing parts supplied by reference TRBV7-9 and TRBJ2-5, is DTGVSQNPRHKITKRGQNVTFRCDPISEHNRLYWYRQTLGQGPEFLTYFQNEAQLEKSRLLSDRFSAERPKGSFSTLEIQRTEQGDSAMYLCASAAGTEETQYFGPGTRLLVL.

This clonotype was seen more than once but under ten times. This clone may be a read error of a much larger clone one base away. No conserved phenylalanine or tryptophan ends this CDR3, so it is likely a read error. The chain employs TRBV29-1 and TRBJ2-7; 9 bases are a match to TRBD1. V lost 3 bases, J lost 2 bases, and 5 bases stayed unmatched. CDR1 is SQVTM and CDR2 is ANQGSEA in the germline V gene. This CDR3 has 14 residues. In nucleotides, the CDR3 is TGCAGCGTTGATGGGACAGGGCCCACCTACGAGCAGTACCTC. It yields the protein CSVDGTGPTYEQYL.

This clonotype was seen at least ten times. This chain joins TRBV11-2 and TRBJ1-2; 9 bases line up with TRBD1. This CDR3 region has 15 residues. Germline values: CDR1 SGHAT, CDR2 FQNNGV. The junction had 8 bases not matched to a gene; V was cut back by 2 bases and J by 7 bases. CDR3 region: CASSLTARDRAGYTF. The CDR3 DNA reads as TGTGCCAGCAGCTTAACCGCCCGGGACAGGGCTGGCTACACCTTC.

This clonotype was recorded at least ten times. V usage is TRBV7-9 and J usage is TRBJ1-5, with a possible D match to TRBD1 (5 bases). Germline V gives CDR1 SEHNR, CDR2 FQNEAQ (reference sequence). The ends were cut back, 5 bases at V and 7 bases at J, with 15 bases in the middle. The CDR3 spans 14 residues. CDR3 bases: TGTGCCAGCAGCGCCCAGGGAGATGAACAGCCCCAGCATTTT. Its protein product is CASSAQGDEQPQHF.

This clonotype was counted at least ten times. The rearrangement links TRBV11-2 to TRBJ2-7; 9 nucleotides align to TRBD1. The CDR3 covers 19 residues. The V segment lost 1 base and the J segment 4 bases; nucleotides outside the gene matches: 17. Germline-derived CDR1 and CDR2 are SGHAT and FQNNGV. In DNA, the CDR3 is TGTGCCAGCAGCTTAGGATATTATACAGGGGGCCGAGGTGGGTACGAGCAGTACTTC. This gives the protein CASSLGYYTGGRGGYEQYF. The complete variable domain, with remaining parts taken from reference TRBV11-2 and TRBJ2-7, reads EAGVAQSPRYKIIEKRQSVAFWCNPISGHATLYWYQQILGQGPKLLIQFQNNGVVDDSQLPKDRFSAERLKGVDSTLKIQPAKLEDSAVYLCASSLGYYTGGRGGYEQYFGPGTRLTVT.

In its sample, this clonotype was seen many times. This sequence joins TRBV7-6 and TRBJ2-7; no clear D gene. From germline, CDR1 is SGHVS and CDR2 FNYEAQ. Trimming pared 4 bases from V and 2 bases from J, leaving 18 bases between. The CDR3 runs to 16 residues. The CDR3 DNA is TGTGCCAGCAGCTCCTCTTCAACGGTGCGTACCTACGAGCAGTACTTC. As protein: CASSSSSTVRTYEQYF.

There are many counts of this clonotype. This chain joins TRBV20-1 and TRBJ2-1; 9 bases are a match to TRBD2. V trimming: 2 bases; J trimming: 5 bases; junction bases outside the gene matches: 7. CDR3 length: 15 amino acids. Germline CDR1 DFQATT, CDR2 SNEGSKA (reference sequence). Written as DNA, the CDR3 is TGCAGTGCTAGATTCTTCAGCGGGAGGAACAATGAGCAGTTCTTC. It codes for CSARFFSGRNNEQFF.

This clonotype was seen ten or more times. The chain joins TRBV3-1 to TRBJ2-1, with D possibly called TRBD1 or TRBD2 (5 bases each). The ends were cut back, 2 bases at V and 2 bases at J, with 7 bases in the middle. This CDR3 has 14 amino acids. Germline assignment: CDR1 LGHDT and CDR2 YNNKEL (reference sequence). The CDR3 here is CASSQRGPYNEQFF. The CDR3 nucleotides are TGTGCCAGCAGCCAAAGGGGACCCTACAATGAGCAGTTCTTC.

This clonotype was observed at least ten times. The chain has TRBV27 and TRBJ2-5; D is uncertain. The V end was cut by 7 bases, the J end by 1 base, with 13 bases between. CDR1 and CDR2 (germline): MNHEY, SMNVEV (reference sequence). The CDR3 spans 14 residues. DNA of the CDR3: TGTGCCAGCACCTTGGCCGTTGCCCAAGAGACCCAGTACTTC. This sequence encodes CASTLAVAQETQYF.

Ten or more counts support this clonotype. The chain recombines TRBV12-3 or TRBV12-4 with TRBJ1-3, with D possibly being TRBD1 (5 bases). The CDR3 extends over 16 amino acids. Trimming removed 5 bases at V and 0 bases at J, with 14 bases between. The chain's CDR3 is CASSQDSGTSGNTIYF. CDR3 DNA sequence: TGTGCCAGCAGTCAAGATTCCGGGACCTCTGGAAACACCATATATTTT.

This clonotype has a handful of counts. The chain joins TRBV24-1 to TRBJ2-5, with 10 bases lining up with TRBD1. Trimming at V came to 8 bases and at J to 1 base, leaving 3 bases not matched to a gene. Germline V CDR1 and CDR2: KGHDR, SFDVKD. The CDR3 runs to 14 residues. The CDR3 spells CATMDRGFQETQYF. The CDR3 DNA sequence: TGTGCCACCATGGACAGGGGGTTCCAAGAGACCCAGTACTTC.